The clone carrying this TCR beta chain appeared many times. MiXCR, run by TCRdb on the 5' RACE reads, gives a single entry per CDR3 protein. Of over 200,000 distinct CDR3 sequences listed, 6.5% to 8% are singletons. Germline V lookup: CDR1 SEHNR, CDR2 FQNEAQ (reference sequence). Between the trimmed V and J ends, which lost 4 bases and 6 bases, there was a span of 10 bases. The CDR3 length is 12 residues. The data originate from a study of identical twins. The sample was also linked to a second study, of T cells expressing NK-cell markers. That work contributes: HCMV seropositivity characterized most of the eight sequenced donors, and seronegativity one. Expanded clones of NKG2C+ T cells had an unclear HCMV specificity.

The clonotype comes from a woman under 30 in good health. The sequencing sample was made of CD8+ T cells sorted from blood. The genes are TRBV7-9 and TRBJ2-7; D gene ambiguous. In nucleotides, the CDR3 is TGTGCCAGCAGCTCGGTGGCCCGCGAGCAGTACTTC. This encodes CASSSVAREQYF.